The present TCR beta chain was sequenced within a study of CD8 T cells in ankylosing spondylitis. Findings and limits, study-wide: Earlier literature documents some of the motif variants in reactive arthritis synovial fluid and blood. It was reported that disease-linked clones were significantly enriched in matched ankylosing spondylitis synovial fluid. Characteristic, it appeared, of ankylosing spondylitis blood was a TCR beta motif of roughly eight highly homologous variants.

For this clonotype: The antigen remains unidentified.

Quantitative 5'-RACE with molecular barcodes was used to make the TCR beta libraries. TCRdb re-analysed the 5' RACE reads in MiXCR, keeping a single row per CDR3 protein. The repertoire holds more than 600,000 distinct CDR3 sequences, 15% to 20% seen once, with under 20% in the top ten. Germline lookup yields CDR1 SQVTM and CDR2 ANQGSEA. The CDR3 has 12 residues. The ends were cut back, 4 bases at V and 5 bases at J, with 11 bases in the middle. The TCR was taken from a male donor with ankylosing spondylitis. The sequencing input was blood, either unsorted or a sorted T cell fraction (not recorded which). This rearrangement joins TRBV29-1 to TRBJ1-1, with a possible D match to TRBD1 (6 bases). DNA of the CDR3: TGCAGCGTTGTACAGGGTGAGACTGAAGCTTTCTTT. Its protein is CSVVQGETEAFF.